Below are 30 T cell receptor beta chains sequenced from a single sample in a study of T cell changes during pregnancy in multiple sclerosis. The table came from immunoSEQ multiplex PCR; TCRdb's copy has only in-frame clones and leaves some out. The table has tens of thousands of clones, approximately 92% seen once. Sequenced material: peripheral blood, taken before pregnancy. All receptors derive from a female donor with multiple sclerosis, enrolled in a pregnancy study.

The CDR3 DNA is TGTGCCAGCAGCTCCCGGACTAGCGGGACCCTGGACTACAATGAGCAGTTCTTC. Its protein product is CASSSRTSGTLDYNEQFF. The rearrangement uses TRBV7-2 and TRBJ2-1; 12 nucleotides align to TRBD2. CDR1 and CDR2 from the germline V gene are SGHTA and FQGNSA. Trimming removed 4 bases from V and 3 bases from J; junction bases left unmatched: 10. The CDR3 totals 18 residues.

V usage is TRBV7-9 and J usage is TRBJ2-4; no clear D gene. Trimming left V 5 bases short and J 1 base short, with 9 bases between. The CDR3 spans 14 residues. CDR1 is SEHNR and CDR2 is FQNEAQ in the germline V gene (reference sequence). CDR3: CASSPPGAKNIQYF. CDR3 coding DNA: TGTGCCAGCAGCCCCCCCGGTGCCAAAAACATTCAGTACTTC.

The chain has TRBV7-6 and TRBJ2-1; perhaps TRBD1 as D (5 bases). V dropped 1 base and J dropped 6 bases, with 16 bases sitting between them. Germline V gene data show CDR1 as SGHVS and CDR2 as FNYEAQ. The CDR3 length is 16 residues. As DNA, the CDR3 is TGTGCCAGCAGCTTAGAGAATTGGGGCACCGGCAATGAGCAGTTCTTC. It codes for CASSLENWGTGNEQFF. Filled out from reference TRBV7-6 and TRBJ2-1, the complete variable domain reads GAGVSQSPRYKVTKRGQDVALRCDPISGHVSLYWYRQALGQGPEFLTYFNYEAQQDKSGLPNDRFSAERPEGSISTLTIQRTEQRDSAMYRCASSLENWGTGNEQFFGPGTRLTVL.

V is TRBV9 and J is TRBJ1-6, with TRBD1 as a possible D gene (6 bases). The V gene lost 0 bases and the J gene lost 10 bases, with 17 bases spanning the gap. CDR1 is SGDLS, CDR2 YYNGEE, per germline. This CDR3 has 16 residues. This chain's CDR3 is CASSVGGQSLPSPLHF. For the CDR3, the DNA is TGTGCCAGCAGCGTAGGGGGGCAGTCCCTTCCCTCACCCCTCCACTTT.

The chain uses TRBV4-3 and TRBJ2-1, with D perhaps TRBD2 (5 bases). The CDR3 is 15 amino acids. V gave up 4 bases and J gave up 7 bases, with 17 bases separating them. Per germline, CDR1 LGHNA and CDR2 YSLEER. The CDR3 bases are TGCGCCAGCAGCCTCCCTGGACGGGGAGTTAATGAGCAGTTCTTC. It yields the protein CASSLPGRGVNEQFF.

The chain employs TRBV6-6 and TRBJ1-3, with no clear D. V lost 0 bases to trimming and J lost 4 bases, with 4 bases between them. The length of the CDR3 is 13 residues. Germline V CDR1 and CDR2: MNHNY, SVGAGI (reference sequence). The CDR3 DNA reads TGTGCCAGCAGTTACTCCCAGGGAAACACCATATATTTT. It translates to CASSYSQGNTIYF.

J is TRBJ2-7 and V is TRBV18, with 10 bases that match TRBD1. In germline, CDR1 is KGHSH, CDR2 LQKENI. Losses at the gene ends were 1 base for V and 5 bases for J; bases not matched to a gene: 5. The CDR3 has 15 amino acids. The CDR3 is CASSPQGTGVNEQYF. The CDR3 DNA follows: TGTGCCAGCTCACCACAAGGGACAGGGGTCAACGAGCAGTACTTC.

The rearrangement uses TRBV4-3 and TRBJ2-1; TRBD2 aligns across 7 bases. The CDR3 is 15 residues long. Germline V gene data show CDR1 as LGHNA and CDR2 as YSLEER. The V segment lost 0 bases and the J segment 7 bases; nucleotides outside the gene matches: 6. The CDR3 DNA follows: TGCGCCAGCAGCCAAGAGATGGGAGGGCCGAATGAGCAGTTCTTC. Its translation is CASSQEMGGPNEQFF.

The chain employs TRBV15 and TRBJ2-2; D possibly corresponds to TRBD2 (6 bases). The CDR3 is made up of 17 amino acids. The germline V and J ends were trimmed by 3 bases and 10 bases, with 24 bases remaining between them. Germline CDR1 is LNHNV and CDR2 is YYDKDF (reference sequence). CDR3 sequence: CATSSERATGSTTELFF. The CDR3 nucleotides read TGTGCCACCAGCAGTGAGCGGGCCACGGGGAGTACTACGGAGCTGTTTTTT.

The J gene is TRBJ2-1, the V gene TRBV19; D may be TRBD2 (6 bases). This CDR3 is built from 14 residues. Germline loops: CDR1 LNHDA, CDR2 SQIVND (reference sequence). The V end was cut by 4 bases, the J end by 1 base, with 8 bases between. This CDR3 is CASSSGTSYNEQFF. Here the CDR3 DNA reads TGTGCCAGTAGTAGCGGGACTTCCTACAATGAGCAGTTCTTC.

The chain is built from TRBV19 and TRBJ1-5; 7 positions match TRBD1. This CDR3 is built from 16 residues. CDR1 is LNHDA, CDR2 SQIVND, per germline (reference sequence). V lost 2 bases and J lost 3; bases outside the gene matches: 7. CDR3 protein: CASSILGTDTNQPQHF. In nucleotides, the CDR3 is TGTGCCAGTAGTATACTTGGGACAGATACCAATCAGCCCCAGCATTTT.

V is TRBV7-2 and J is TRBJ2-3, with a weak D call TRBD1 (5 bases). V gave up 5 bases and J gave up 1 base, with 13 bases separating them. The CDR3 length is 15 residues. The germline V gene encodes CDR1 SGHTA and CDR2 FQGNSA. The CDR3 reads CASSLWGGRTDTQYF. The CDR3, as DNA: TGTGCCAGCAGCCTGTGGGGCGGCCGCACAGATACGCAGTATTTT.

The chain has TRBV5-1 and TRBJ2-7; 8 bases map to TRBD1. The germline gives CDR1 SGHRS, CDR2 YFSETQ. The V segment lost 5 bases and the J segment 0 bases; nucleotides outside the gene matches: 4. The CDR3 length is 14 residues. The CDR3: CASRQDRASYEQYF. The CDR3 region has the DNA TGCGCCAGCAGGCAGGACAGGGCCTCCTACGAGCAGTACTTC.

This clone showed up just a few times. The chain employs TRBV5-4 and TRBJ2-2; 12 bases line up with TRBD2. This CDR3 contains 16 residues. The trim removed 4 bases at V and 4 bases at J, leaving 5 bases unmatched. Germline lookup yields CDR1 SGHNT and CDR2 YYREEE (reference sequence). The CDR3 sequence is CASSPTSGSFTGELFF. The CDR3 DNA follows: TGTGCCAGCAGCCCGACTAGCGGGAGTTTCACCGGGGAGCTGTTTTTT.

This chain connects TRBV7-3 to TRBJ2-1; 8 nucleotides agree with TRBD2. Germline lookup yields CDR1 SGHTA and CDR2 FQGTGA. The CDR3 is 16 amino acids. J gave up 7 bases and V 0 bases, and 8 bases lay outside the gene matches. The DNA of the CDR3 is TGTGCCAGCAGCTTAACGCAAGGACTAGCTAGTAATGAGCAGTTCTTC. The encoded protein is CASSLTQGLASNEQFF.

The table lists this clone with many counts. V gene TRBV7-9 combines with J gene TRBJ2-1, with D perhaps TRBD1 (8 bases). The germline gives CDR1 SEHNR, CDR2 FQNEAQ (reference sequence). The CDR3 spans 16 residues. Trimming shortened V by 5 bases and J by 3 bases, and 17 bases separated the two germline ends. DNA of the CDR3: TGTGCCAGCAGCCATTGGACAGGGAGGGTCTACAATGAGCAGTTCTTC. It specifies CASSHWTGRVYNEQFF.

This clone was detected only once. The chain has TRBV29-1 and TRBJ2-7; 9 nucleotides align to TRBD2. The germline CDR1 and CDR2 sequences are SQVTM and ANQGSEA. Trimming at V came to 3 bases and at J to 1 base, leaving 4 bases not matched to a gene. CDR3 length: 14 residues. The CDR3 nucleotides are TGCAGCGTTGAGCTAGCGGGAACTTCCTACGAGCAGTACTTC. It yields the protein CSVELAGTSYEQYF.

This clone appeared a single time. The CDR3: CASSLVVAGVTDTQYF. CDR3 nucleotide sequence: TGTGCCAGCAGCTTAGTGGTAGCGGGCGTAACAGATACGCAGTATTTT. V gene TRBV7-6 combines with J gene TRBJ2-3, with 7 bases fitting TRBD2. The CDR3 loop spans 16 amino acids. V lost 1 base, J lost 3 bases, and 7 bases stayed unmatched. Germline lookup yields CDR1 SGHVS and CDR2 FNYEAQ.

The chain uses TRBV5-6 and TRBJ2-1, with TRBD1 as a possible D gene (6 bases). CDR3 size: 15 residues. V dropped 1 base and J dropped 5 bases, with 13 bases sitting between them. Germline loops: CDR1 SGHDT, CDR2 YYEEEE. The CDR3 bases are TGTGCCAGCAGCTTGTCTGGGGGCGTTGACAATGAGCAGTTCTTC. Translating it yields CASSLSGGVDNEQFF.

This clone occurred once. The rearrangement links TRBV5-1 to TRBJ1-5; D unresolved. This CDR3 is 13 amino acids long. Per the germline V gene, CDR1 is SGHRS and CDR2 is YFSETQ. V was trimmed by 0 bases and J by 6 bases, leaving 7 bases between them. This chain's CDR3 is CASSLARGQPQHF. The CDR3 DNA reads as TGCGCCAGCAGCTTGGCCAGAGGTCAGCCCCAGCATTTT.

The chain employs TRBV30 and TRBJ2-1, with 7 bases aligning to TRBD1. Germline values: CDR1 GTSNPN, CDR2 SVGIG (reference sequence). Germline trimming cut 1 base from V and 6 bases from J; bases unmatched to any gene: 15. CDR3 length equals 17 residues. The CDR3 nucleotides read TGTGCCTGGAGTGGTCTGGCGACAGGGAAGGTTATCAATGAGCAGTTCTTC. As protein: CAWSGLATGKVINEQFF.

The chain combines TRBV4-1 with TRBJ1-3; TRBD1 is a possible D gene (5 bases). Trimming left V 2 bases short and J 2 bases short, with 10 bases between. CDR3 length: 15 amino acids. Germline CDR1 MGHRA, CDR2 YSYEKL. CDR3 coding DNA: TGCGCCAGCAGCCAACTGGAGGGGACTGGAAACACCATATATTTT. Translated: CASSQLEGTGNTIYF.

V is TRBV11-2 and J is TRBJ2-1; D uncertain. V was pared by 2 bases and J by 0 bases, with 11 bases between. Germline loops: CDR1 SGHAT, CDR2 FQNNGV. CDR3 length: 16 residues. The CDR3 reads CASSLRAESSYNEQFF. DNA for the CDR3: TGTGCCAGCAGCTTACGTGCTGAGAGCTCCTACAATGAGCAGTTCTTC.

The CDR3 region is CAISGQGTTGELFF. The CDR3 DNA reads TGTGCCATCAGTGGACAGGGAACAACCGGGGAGCTGTTTTTT. The chain has TRBV10-3 and TRBJ2-2, with 7 positions matching TRBD1. CDR1 is ENHRY, CDR2 SYGVKD, per germline. V was clipped by 4 bases and J by 5 bases; unmatched bases: 4. This CDR3 comprises 14 residues.

V and J are TRBV18 and TRBJ1-1; the match to TRBD1 covers 8 bases. J was trimmed by 0 bases and V by 3 bases; bases with no gene match: 6. The CDR3 runs 16 residues. The germline CDR1 and CDR2 sequences are KGHSH and LQKENI. The CDR3 nucleotides are TGTGCCAGCTCACCTATGACAGGGGCTTTGAACACTGAAGCTTTCTTT. It codes for CASSPMTGALNTEAFF.

In this sample, this clone turned up once. The genes are TRBV7-3 and TRBJ2-1; 9 bases map to TRBD2. The ends lost 1 base at V and 9 bases at J; junction bases unmatched: 4. Per the germline V gene, CDR1 is SGHTA and CDR2 is FQGTGA. The CDR3 runs to 14 residues. The CDR3 protein is CASSLSSGSIEQFF. CDR3 DNA: TGTGCCAGCAGCTTAAGTAGCGGGAGTATTGAGCAGTTCTTC.

The chain recombines TRBV4-3 with TRBJ2-4; 15 bases are shared with TRBD2. V lost 2 bases and J lost 0; bases outside the gene matches: 11. CDR3 size: 21 residues. Germline-derived CDR1 and CDR2 are LGHNA and YSLEER. The CDR3 loop reads CASSQISGLAGGWGAKNIQYF. CDR3 bases: TGCGCCAGCAGCCAAATCTCGGGACTAGCGGGAGGCTGGGGAGCCAAAAACATTCAGTACTTC.

The rearrangement links TRBV28 to TRBJ2-1; the match to TRBD2 covers 10 bases. Germline CDR1 MDHEN, CDR2 SYDVKM. CDR3 length equals 20 residues. Unmatched junction bases numbered 15, after V lost 4 bases and J lost 0 bases. The CDR3 protein is CASSSAYLLAGASSYNEQFF. The DNA of the CDR3 is TGTGCCAGCAGTTCCGCTTATCTCCTAGCGGGAGCGAGCTCCTACAATGAGCAGTTCTTC.

The J gene is TRBJ1-1, the V gene TRBV28; no definite D call. Trimming removed 8 bases at V and 4 bases at J, with 11 bases between. The germline gives CDR1 MDHEN, CDR2 SYDVKM. The CDR3 consists of 12 residues. This CDR3 reads CASFSRSTEAFF. CDR3 coding DNA: TGTGCCAGCTTTTCCCGGTCCACTGAAGCTTTCTTT. Complete variable domain (other parts from reference TRBV28 and TRBJ1-1): DVKVTQSSRYLVKRTGEKVFLECVQDMDHENMFWYRQDPGLGLRLIYFSYDVKMKEKGDIPEGYSVSREKKERFSLILESASTNQTSMYLCASFSRSTEAFFGQGTRLTVV.

The J gene is TRBJ1-1, the V gene TRBV4-3, with D maybe TRBD1 (6 bases). The V end lost 4 bases, the J end lost 1 base, and 16 bases lay between the germline ends. Germline V gene lookup returns CDR1 LGHNA and CDR2 YSLEER. This CDR3 contains 16 residues. CDR3 protein: CASSRSPGQQNTEAFF. The CDR3 DNA reads TGCGCCAGCAGCCGATCACCCGGACAGCAGAACACTGAAGCTTTCTTT.